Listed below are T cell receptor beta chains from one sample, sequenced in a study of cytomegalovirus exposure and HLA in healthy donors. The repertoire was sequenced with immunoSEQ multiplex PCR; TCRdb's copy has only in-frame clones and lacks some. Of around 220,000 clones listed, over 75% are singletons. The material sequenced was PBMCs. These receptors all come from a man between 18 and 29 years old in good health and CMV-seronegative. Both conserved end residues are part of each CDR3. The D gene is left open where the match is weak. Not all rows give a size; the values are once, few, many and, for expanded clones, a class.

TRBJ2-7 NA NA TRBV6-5 TGTGCCAGCAGTTACTCCTCCCCCCCCAGGGTCCACGAGCAGTACTTC CASSYSSPPRVHEQYF
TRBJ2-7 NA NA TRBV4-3 TGCGCCAGCAGCCAGGGGAGCGGACCCTCCTACGAGCAGTACTTC CASSQGSGPSYEQYF
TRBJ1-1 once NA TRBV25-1 TGTGCCAGCAGATCGGGACAACTTGAAGCTTTCTTT CASRSGQLEAFF
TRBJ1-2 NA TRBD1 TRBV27 TGTGCCAGCAGTTTTAGTACAGGGGGCTTCTATGGCTACACCTTC CASSFSTGGFYGYTF
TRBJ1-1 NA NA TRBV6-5 TGTGCCAGCAGTTACTCGAGACAGAAGAACACTGAAGCTTTCTTT CASSYSRQKNTEAFF
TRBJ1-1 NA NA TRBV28 TGTGCCAGCAGTTTATCGTCACAGCCAGAAGCTTTCTTT CASSLSSQPEAFF
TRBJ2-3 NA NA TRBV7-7 TGTGCTAGCAGCTTAGCTATTACAGATACGCAGTATTTT CASSLAITDTQYF
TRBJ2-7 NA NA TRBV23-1 TGCGCCAGCAGTCAATCCACCAGGCCGGTCGACGAGCAGTACTTC CASSQSTRPVDEQYF
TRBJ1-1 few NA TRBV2 TGTGCCGGGATGACAGTTAACACTGAAGCTTTCTTT CAGMTVNTEAFF
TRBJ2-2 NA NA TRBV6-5 TGTGCCAGCAGAAGCAGGGATTTGGACACCGGGGAGCTGTTTTTT CASRSRDLDTGELFF
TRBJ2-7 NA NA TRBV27 TGTGCCAGCAGTTTCACTAGTAACTCCTACGAGCAGTACTTC CASSFTSNSYEQYF
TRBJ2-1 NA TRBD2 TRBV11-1 TGTGCCAGCAGCTCCCGACTAGCGGGAGCCTACAATGAGCAGTTCTTC CASSSRLAGAYNEQFF
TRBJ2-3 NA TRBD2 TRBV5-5 TGTGCCAGCAGCGGGGACCCGGGACTAGTTTATTTGTCTGGTACAGATACGCAGTATTTT CASSGDPGLVYLSGTDTQYF
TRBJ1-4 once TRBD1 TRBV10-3 TGTGCCATCAGTCAAGGGACAGATGTATCGGCTAATGAAAAACTGTTTTTT CAISQGTDVSANEKLFF
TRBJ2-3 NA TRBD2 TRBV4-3 TGCGCCAGCAGCCAGGGACTAGCGGGGGGGGGAACAGATACGCAGTATTTT CASSQGLAGGGTDTQYF
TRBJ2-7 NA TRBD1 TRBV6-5 TGTGCCAGCAGCGGGGACAGAATCTACGAGCAGTACTTC CASSGDRIYEQYF
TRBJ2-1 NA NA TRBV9 TGTGCCAGCAGACGACTTACCGCGGCCGTGAGCTCCTACAATGAGCAGTTCTTC CASRRLTAAVSSYNEQFF
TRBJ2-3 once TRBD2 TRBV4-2 TGTGCCAGCAGCCAAGTTGGTCTAGCGGGGGCCACAGATACGCAGTATTTT CASSQVGLAGATDTQYF
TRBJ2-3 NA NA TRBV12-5 TGTGCTAGTGGTTTTACCCGGACTCCCTCCGCGACAGATACGCAGTATTTT CASGFTRTPSATDTQYF